Given below is one TCR beta chain in context. This clone was observed a single time. What this receptor recognizes is not known. The sample holds no much larger clone one base away, and base qualities are not on file. The data derive from a study of blood T cell repertoires in COVID-19 (dated by TCRdb to the early 2020s). Describing the broader study: Samples covering the acute and convalescent phases of COVID-19 were provided by collaborators in the United States, Italy and Spain. The prospective study material was composed of cDNA or gDNA derived from T cells, B-cell-depleted T cells, or PBMCs. The dataset comprised deeply sampled blood TCRbeta repertoires from subjects exposed to, actively infected with, or recovered from COVID-19. The repertoires were released in a freely available public database intended as a resource for research on the immune response to SARS-CoV-2. The samples were drawn from two sources: the first 160 participants of the ongoing ImmuneRACE study, and 1,000 to 1,500 subjects contributed by 6 global collaborators. The sample metadata nearly always contained a de-identified subject ID, COVID-19 status, age in years and sex. Where HLA class I and class II types were available, the types were taken from metadata supplied by the sample provider, not from assay-based typing. Broader findings and caveats from the paper: Clinical and demographic metadata were provided uncurated, with the amount varying by source and participant.

Participants in the prospective study were aged about 18 to 90 years, lived in some 24 United States geographic areas, and enrolled through a virtual design. In the prospective study, participants were assigned to cohorts based on the clinical history participants reported in a screening survey and a study questionnaire. Mobile phlebotomists in the prospective study collected whole blood, serum and a nasopharyngeal or oropharyngeal swab from every participant. Over a roughly 2-month period, participants in the prospective study had the option of providing additional blood draws and questionnaires. Prospective study blood samples were shipped either frozen or at room temperature before DNA extraction. From the germline V gene, CDR1 is MGHRA and CDR2 is YSYEKL. Ends trimmed: V by 1 base, J by 0 bases; bases unmatched to a gene: 6. The CDR3, from cysteine to phenylalanine, totals 16 residues. The kept DNA is CDR3 alone, 48 bases in frame from the first base.

The immunoSEQ Assay, a bias-controlled multiplex PCR, was used to amplify TCRbeta CDR3 regions from genomic DNA. The authors' analysis ran thus. Nucleated cell counts per sample were estimated from amplification of reference gene primers within the assay. To quantify the absolute abundance of each unique TCRbeta CDR3 rearrangement, sequence reads were collapsed and filtered. Productive Simpson clonality was computed per sample as the square root of Simpson's diversity index over productive rearrangements. Sourced from immuneACCESS, this table was stored by TCRdb with only in-frame sequences that have V and J called. A share of the clones is absent; for the studies checked, an unresolved V gene accounts for under half, and the remainder has no known explanation. V and J calls and clone size are given by that table; D and trimming were obtained from the DNA. For this sample the table gives about 250,000 clones, of which about nine tenths were detected only once. 2.5% to 3% of the sample goes to the ten largest clones.

Sequencing was performed on PBMCs or T cells enriched from blood (not recorded which). The receptor chain draws on TRBV4-1 and TRBJ2-7; the central 7 bases match TRBD1. The origin of this receptor is a woman aged 25 to 39 with acute COVID-19. Here is the DNA: TGCGCCAGCAGCCAAGCCGCCCGGGACAGCTCCTACGAGCAGTACTTC. It translates as CASSQAARDSSYEQYF.